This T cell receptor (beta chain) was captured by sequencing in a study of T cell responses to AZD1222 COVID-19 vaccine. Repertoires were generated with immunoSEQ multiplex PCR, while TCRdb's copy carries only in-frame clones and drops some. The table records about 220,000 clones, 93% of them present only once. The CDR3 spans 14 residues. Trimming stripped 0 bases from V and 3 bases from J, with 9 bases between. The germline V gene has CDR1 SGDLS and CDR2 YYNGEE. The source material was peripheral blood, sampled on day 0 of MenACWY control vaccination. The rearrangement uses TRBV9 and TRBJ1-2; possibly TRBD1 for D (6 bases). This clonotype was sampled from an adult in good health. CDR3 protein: CASSVGAGDYGYTF. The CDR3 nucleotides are TGTGCCAGCAGCGTAGGGGCAGGGGACTATGGCTACACCTTC.